The rows below give T cell receptor beta chains drawn from one sample of a study of blood T cell repertoires in COVID-19. Using immunoSEQ multiplex PCR, the repertoire was profiled, and TCRdb retains in-frame clones only, with some absent. In the table there are approximately 270,000 clones, 84% of which are singletons. Specimen: peripheral blood. These receptors came from a person aged 70 to 85 with COVID-19, enrolled during active disease. Both conserved end residues are part of each CDR3. The D gene is left open where the match is weak. Expanded clones are given a class, and other clones once, few, many or no size at all.

TRBJ2-7 . 17 TRBV14 . CASSPRSGTTSSYEQYF TGTGCCAGCAGCCCACGATCCGGGACAACCAGCTCCTACGAGCAGTACTTC
TRBJ1-6 TRBD1 15 TRBV5-1 . CASSLRQGMNSPLHF TGCGCCAGCAGCTTGAGACAGGGGATGAATTCACCCCTCCACTTT
TRBJ1-5 . 13 TRBV12-3/TRBV12-4 . CASRSGGGTGQYF TGTGCCAGCAGATCGGGAGGCGGGACCGGGCAATATTTT
TRBJ1-1 TRBD1 18 TRBV5-4 . CASSSGGGDRTSNTEAFF TGTGCCAGCAGCTCGGGGGGTGGGGACAGGACATCGAACACTGAAGCTTTCTTT
TRBJ2-5 TRBD2 18 TRBV7-9 . CASSLPRTSGPKQETQYF TGTGCCAGCAGCCTCCCCCGGACTAGCGGTCCCAAACAAGAGACCCAGTACTTC
TRBJ2-3 . 13 TRBV7-7 once CASSQARDSTQYF TGTGCCAGCAGCCAGGCCCGGGACTCAACGCAGTATTTT
TRBJ1-3 . 16 TRBV5-6 . CASSRRRPTSGNTIYF TGTGCCAGCAGCCGCCGCAGGCCCACCTCTGGAAACACCATATATTTT
TRBJ1-5 TRBD1 15 TRBV6-2/TRBV6-3 . CASSQDRGIEQPQHF TGTGCCAGCAGTCAAGACAGGGGGATAGAGCAGCCCCAGCATTTT
TRBJ2-3 TRBD1 15 TRBV3-1/TRBV3-2 . CASSVQGARTDTQYF TGTGCCAGCAGCGTGCAGGGGGCTCGCACAGATACGCAGTATTTT
TRBJ2-1 TRBD2 19 TRBV10-1 . CASSDSFGGVGGPFDEQFF TGCGCCAGCAGTGATTCTTTCGGCGGTGTGGGAGGGCCATTCGATGAGCAGTTCTTC
TRBJ2-2 TRBD2 16 TRBV5-5 . CASSRRVAGYTGELFF TGTGCCAGCAGCCGCCGGGTAGCGGGGTACACCGGGGAGCTGTTTTTT
TRBJ1-1 TRBD1 13 TRBV19 . CASSADRVTEAFF TGTGCCAGTAGTGCGGACAGGGTCACTGAAGCTTTCTTT
TRBJ2-1 TRBD1 14 TRBV7-8 once CASSPGTGTAEQFF TGTGCCAGCAGCCCCGGGACAGGGACGGCGGAGCAGTTCTTC
TRBJ2-1 TRBD1 14 TRBV5-1 . CASSSLKGANEQFF TGCGCCAGCAGCTCCCTGAAGGGGGCGAATGAGCAGTTCTTC
TRBJ1-5 TRBD1 14 TRBV5-5 . CASGDRGKNQPQHF TGTGCCAGCGGGGACAGGGGTAAAAATCAGCCCCAGCATTTT
TRBJ2-3 . 17 TRBV6-1 . CASSEALEGFGTDTQYF TGTGCCAGCAGTGAAGCGCTGGAGGGGTTCGGCACAGATACGCAGTATTTT
TRBJ1-2 TRBD1 16 TRBV20-1 . CSASRPGTATNYGYTF TGCAGTGCTAGTCGACCCGGGACAGCCACGAACTATGGCTACACCTTC
TRBJ1-6 . 13 TRBV7-2 . CASTRNDNSPLHF TGTGCCAGCACCAGAAACGATAATTCACCCCTCCACTTT
TRBJ1-6 TRBD1 17 TRBV28 . CASSFPVLGQENSPLHF TGTGCCAGCAGTTTCCCTGTGCTCGGACAGGAAAATTCACCCCTCCACTTT
TRBJ2-1 TRBD2 16 TRBV24-1 . CATSDRTSGASVEQFF TGTGCCACCAGTGATCGGACTAGCGGGGCTTCGGTTGAGCAGTTCTTC
TRBJ1-6 . 19 TRBV27 few CASSLRFWLGRFNNSPLHF TGTGCCAGCAGTTTGCGATTTTGGCTGGGGCGGTTCAATAATTCACCCCTCCACTTT
TRBJ1-3 . 17 TRBV18 . CASSPDGAAVSGNTIYF TGTGCCAGCTCGCCCGATGGGGCGGCGGTTTCTGGAAACACCATATATTTT
TRBJ1-5 . 15 TRBV6-2/TRBV6-3 once CASSFGSGSNQPQHF TGTGCCAGCAGTTTTGGGTCGGGGAGCAATCAGCCCCAGCATTTT
TRBJ1-5 . 19 TRBV19 . CASSIDSPSGGIGNQPQHF TGTGCCAGTAGTATAGATAGTCCCTCGGGGGGCATCGGCAATCAGCCCCAGCATTTT
TRBJ2-1 TRBD2 15 TRBV7-9 . CASSLRLAGKVEQFF TGTGCCAGCAGCTTGCGACTAGCGGGGAAAGTCGAGCAGTTCTTC
TRBJ2-2 . 16 TRBV7-9 few CASSSPPGQNTGELFF TGTGCCAGCAGCTCTCCCCCGGGACAGAACACCGGGGAGCTGTTTTTT
TRBJ2-5 . 18 TRBV11-3 . CASTPPGTGSFPQETQYF TGTGCCAGCACCCCCCCGGGCACAGGCAGTTTCCCTCAAGAGACCCAGTACTTC
TRBJ1-5 . 15 TRBV28 once CASSLSSGSNQPQHF TGTGCCAGCAGTTTGTCCTCAGGTAGCAATCAGCCCCAGCATTTT
TRBJ2-5 . 14 TRBV19 . CASSTLVGAETQYF TGTGCCAGTAGTACCTTAGTGGGGGCAGAGACCCAGTACTTC
TRBJ2-1 TRBD2 16 TRBV6-4 . CASSHYSSGRAGEQFF TGTGCCAGCAGTCATTACTCTAGCGGGAGGGCCGGTGAGCAGTTCTTC
TRBJ2-1 . 13 TRBV19 . CASRGSVSGEQFF TGTGCCAGTCGGGGGAGCGTATCTGGTGAGCAGTTCTTC
TRBJ2-5 TRBD2 16 TRBV6-6 . CASSYGGTSLITTQYF TGTGCCAGCAGTTACGGGGGGACTAGCCTAATTACGACCCAGTACTTC